The 5 T cell receptor beta chains listed next were all sequenced from one sample in a study of blood T cells in healthy people across ages. The authors ran a second PCR of roughly 6 to 12 cycles using a sample-barcoded 5' primer and a J-beta primer mix. Each CDR3 protein gets one entry after TCRdb re-called the 5' RACE reads with MiXCR. This sample yields 550,000 to 600,000 distinct CDR3 sequences, of which 45% to 55% are seen a single time; 20% to 25% belongs to the top ten. The sequencing input was blood. These receptors came from a man older than 75 in good health.

This clonotype was counted a few times. The V call is TRBV29-1, the J call TRBJ2-1, with D possibly being TRBD1 or TRBD2 (5 bases each). Germline CDR1 SQVTM, CDR2 ANQGSEA. CDR3 length: 15 amino acids. V was pared by 4 bases and J by 0 bases, with 13 bases between. The CDR3 reads CSVGWGSSSYNEQFF. In nucleotides, the CDR3 is TGCAGCGTTGGGTGGGGGTCCAGCTCCTACAATGAGCAGTTCTTC.

The V gene is TRBV29-1, the J gene TRBJ1-1, with 9 bases aligning to TRBD1. V trimming: 7 bases; J trimming: 3 bases; junction bases outside the gene matches: 6. This CDR3 contains 13 residues. Per germline, CDR1 SQVTM and CDR2 ANQGSEA. The CDR3 is CSADRGRDTEAFF. CDR3 sequence (DNA): TGCAGCGCGGACAGGGGAAGGGACACTGAAGCTTTCTTT.

This rearrangement joins TRBV21-1 to TRBJ2-3; TRBD1 reflects the table's D call only, with no check against the DNA. TRBV21-1 is designated a pseudogene. The length of the CDR3 is 16 residues. The CDR3 bases are TGTGCCAGCAGCAGGGCGGAGCAGATCAGCACAGATACGCAGTATTTT. Translating gives CASSRAEQISTDTQYF.

The rearrangement links TRBV7-2 to TRBJ2-4; no clear D gene. Germline CDR1 SGHTA, CDR2 FQGNSA. The length of the CDR3 is 12 residues. Deletions cut 5 bases from V and 13 bases from J, with 15 bases between. CDR3 nucleotide sequence: TGTGCCAGCAGCCGGACGGTCTACGGGCAGTACTTC. It encodes CASSRTVYGQYF. The variable domain in full, with the rest retrieved from reference TRBV7-2 and TRBJ2-4, is GAGVSQSPSNKVTEKGKDVELRCDPISGHTALYWYRQSLGQGLEFLIYFQGNSAPDKSGLPSDRFSAERTGGSVSTLTIQRTQQEDSAVYLCASSRTVYGQYFGAGTRLSVL.

The chain has TRBV7-9 and TRBJ1-4; TRBD1 aligns across 9 bases. V gave up 5 bases and J gave up 6 bases; unmatched junction bases: 7. This CDR3 spans 15 amino acids. Looked up from germline, CDR1 is SEHNR and CDR2 is FQNEAQ (reference sequence). The CDR3 DNA sequence: TGTGCCAGCAGCGAAAGGGACAGGGTGTATGAAAAACTGTTTTTT. Its translation: CASSERDRVYEKLFF.